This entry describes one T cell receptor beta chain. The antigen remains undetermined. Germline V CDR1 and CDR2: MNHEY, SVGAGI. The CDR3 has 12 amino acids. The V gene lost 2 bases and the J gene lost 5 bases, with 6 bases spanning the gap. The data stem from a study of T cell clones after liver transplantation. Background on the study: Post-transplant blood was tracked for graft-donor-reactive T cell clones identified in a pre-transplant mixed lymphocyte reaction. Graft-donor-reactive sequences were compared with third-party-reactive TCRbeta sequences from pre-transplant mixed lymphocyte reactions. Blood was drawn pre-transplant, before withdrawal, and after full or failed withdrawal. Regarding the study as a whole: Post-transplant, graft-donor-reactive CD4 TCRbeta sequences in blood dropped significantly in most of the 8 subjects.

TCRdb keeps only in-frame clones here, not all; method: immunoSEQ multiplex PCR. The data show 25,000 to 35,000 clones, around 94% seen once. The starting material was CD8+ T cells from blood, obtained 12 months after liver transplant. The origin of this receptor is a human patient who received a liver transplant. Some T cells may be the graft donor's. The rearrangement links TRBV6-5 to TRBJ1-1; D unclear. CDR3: CASSYDWTEAFF. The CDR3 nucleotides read TGTGCCAGCAGTTACGATTGGACTGAAGCTTTCTTT.